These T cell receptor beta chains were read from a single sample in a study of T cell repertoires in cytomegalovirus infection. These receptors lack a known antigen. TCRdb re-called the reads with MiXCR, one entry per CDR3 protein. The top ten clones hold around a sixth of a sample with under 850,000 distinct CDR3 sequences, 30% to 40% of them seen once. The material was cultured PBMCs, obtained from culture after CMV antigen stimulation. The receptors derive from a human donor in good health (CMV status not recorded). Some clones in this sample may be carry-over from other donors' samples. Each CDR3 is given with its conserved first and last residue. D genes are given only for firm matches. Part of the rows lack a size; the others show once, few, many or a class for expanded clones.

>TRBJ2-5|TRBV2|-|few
TGTGCCAGCAGCGTAACAGAGACCCAGTACTTC
CASSVTETQYF
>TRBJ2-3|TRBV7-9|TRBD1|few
TGTGCCAGCAGCTCAACTGGGACAGGCCGAGGAACGCAGTATTTT
CASSSTGTGRGTQYF
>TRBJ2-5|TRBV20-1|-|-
TGCAGTGCTATCATATTAGTTTTGGGGGAGACCCAGTACTTC
CSAIILVLGETQYF
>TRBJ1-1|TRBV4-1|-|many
TGCGCCAGCAGCTCCCCCCGACGAGCCCCGAACACTGAAGCTTTCTTT
CASSSPRRAPNTEAFF
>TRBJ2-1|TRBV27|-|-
TGTGCCAGCAGTCCCCTACTAGGGACCTACAATGAGCAGTTCTTC
CASSPLLGTYNEQFF
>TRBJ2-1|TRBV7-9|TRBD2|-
TGTGCCAGCAGCTTATTTAGCGGGGGAGTGTTCTTC
CASSLFSGGVFF
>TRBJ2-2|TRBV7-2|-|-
TGTGCCAGCAGCTTAACCTGGACAGCCGGGGAGCTGTTTTTT
CASSLTWTAGELFF
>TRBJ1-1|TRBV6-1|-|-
TGTGCCAGCAGTAAGTTCGGGGGGGGCACTGAAGCTTTCTTT
CASSKFGGGTEAFF
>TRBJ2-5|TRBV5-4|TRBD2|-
TGTGCCAGCAGCCCGCGGAAGTCCTCGAGCGGGATATCAGAGACCCAGTACTTC
CASSPRKSSSGISETQYF
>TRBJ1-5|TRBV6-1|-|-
TGTGCCACCGGACAGAAGTACAATCAGCCCCAGCATTTT
CATGQKYNQPQHF
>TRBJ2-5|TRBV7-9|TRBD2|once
TGTGCCAGCAGCTTAGATCTCGGGGGGGACTACCAAGAGACCCAGTACTTC
CASSLDLGGDYQETQYF
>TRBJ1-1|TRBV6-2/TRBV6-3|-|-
TGTGCCAGCAGTTACTCGACACCGCGGGACACTGAAGCTTTCTTT
CASSYSTPRDTEAFF
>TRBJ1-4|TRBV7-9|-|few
TGTGCCAGCAGCTCCGGGACTAATGAAAAACTGTTTTTT
CASSSGTNEKLFF
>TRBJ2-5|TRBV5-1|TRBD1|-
TGCGCCAGCAGCCCCCCGGGGACAGGGGGAAGAGAGACCCAGTACTTC
CASSPPGTGGRETQYF
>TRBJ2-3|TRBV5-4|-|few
TGTGCCGGCAGGGAGGTCGGCGCAGATACGCAGTATTTT
CAGREVGADTQYF